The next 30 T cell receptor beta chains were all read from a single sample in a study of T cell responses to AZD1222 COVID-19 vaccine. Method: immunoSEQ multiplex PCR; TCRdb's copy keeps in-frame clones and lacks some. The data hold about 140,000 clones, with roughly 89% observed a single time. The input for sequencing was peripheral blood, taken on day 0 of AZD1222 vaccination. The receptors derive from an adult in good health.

The CDR3 nucleotides are TGTGCCAGCAGTTACTCATCCATCTATGGCTACACCTTC. Translating it yields CASSYSSIYGYTF. The V and J genes are TRBV6-5 and TRBJ1-2; unclear D gene. Germline V gives CDR1 MNHEY, CDR2 SVGAGI. Trimming left V 0 bases short and J 4 bases short, with 6 bases between. CDR3 length: 13 amino acids.

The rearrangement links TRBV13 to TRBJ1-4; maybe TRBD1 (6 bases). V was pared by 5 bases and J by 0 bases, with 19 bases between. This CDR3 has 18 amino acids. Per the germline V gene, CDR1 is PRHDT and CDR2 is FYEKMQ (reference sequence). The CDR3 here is CASSMGLWGPTTNEKLFF. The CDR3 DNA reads TGTGCCAGCAGCATGGGCTTGTGGGGGCCCACAACTAATGAAAAACTGTTTTTT. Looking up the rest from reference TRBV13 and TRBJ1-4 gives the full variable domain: AAGVIQSPRHLIKEKRETATLKCYPIPRHDTVYWYQQGPGQDPQFLISFYEKMQSDKGSIPDRFSAQQFSDYHSELNMSSLELGDSALYFCASSMGLWGPTTNEKLFFGSGTQLSVL.

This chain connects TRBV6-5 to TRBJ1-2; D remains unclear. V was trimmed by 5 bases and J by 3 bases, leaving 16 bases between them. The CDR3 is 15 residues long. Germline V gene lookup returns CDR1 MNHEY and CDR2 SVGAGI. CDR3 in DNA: TGTGCCAGCAGTAGAAGTAAGGGTGAGGACTATGGCTACACCTTC. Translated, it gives CASSRSKGEDYGYTF.

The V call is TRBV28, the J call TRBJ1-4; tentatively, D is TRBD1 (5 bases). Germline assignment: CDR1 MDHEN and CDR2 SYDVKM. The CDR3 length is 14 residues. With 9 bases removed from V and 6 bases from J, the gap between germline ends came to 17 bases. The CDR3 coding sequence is TGTGCCAGTGGAAGAGGGGTTTTCGATGAAAAACTGTTTTTT. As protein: CASGRGVFDEKLFF.

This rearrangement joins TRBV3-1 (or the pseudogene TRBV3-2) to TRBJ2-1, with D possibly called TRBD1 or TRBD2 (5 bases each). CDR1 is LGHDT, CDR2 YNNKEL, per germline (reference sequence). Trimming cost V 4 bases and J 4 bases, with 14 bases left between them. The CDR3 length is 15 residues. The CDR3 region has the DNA TGTGCCAGCAGCCCGTTACAGTGGGGGTACAATGAGCAGTTCTTC. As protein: CASSPLQWGYNEQFF.

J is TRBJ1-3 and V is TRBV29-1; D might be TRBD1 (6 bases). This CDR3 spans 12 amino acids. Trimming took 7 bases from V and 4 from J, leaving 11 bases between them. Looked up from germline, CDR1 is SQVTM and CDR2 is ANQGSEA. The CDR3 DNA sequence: TGCAGCGCCGGACAGCTCGGAAACACCATATATTTT. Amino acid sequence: CSAGQLGNTIYF.

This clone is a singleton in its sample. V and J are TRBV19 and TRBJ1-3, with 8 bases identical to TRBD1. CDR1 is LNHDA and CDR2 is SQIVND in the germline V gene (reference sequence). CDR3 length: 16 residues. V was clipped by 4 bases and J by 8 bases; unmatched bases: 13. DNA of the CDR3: TGTGCCAGTAGTAGAACCAGGGGGCCATTGAGAGACACCATATATTTT. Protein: CASSRTRGPLRDTIYF.

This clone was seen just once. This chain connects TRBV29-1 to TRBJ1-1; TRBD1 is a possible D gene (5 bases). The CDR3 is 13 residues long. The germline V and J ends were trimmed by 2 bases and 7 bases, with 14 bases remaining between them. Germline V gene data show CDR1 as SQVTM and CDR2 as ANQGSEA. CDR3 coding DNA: TGCAGCGTTGAAAATCAGGGTGGGGGTGAAGCTTTCTTT. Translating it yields CSVENQGGGEAFF.

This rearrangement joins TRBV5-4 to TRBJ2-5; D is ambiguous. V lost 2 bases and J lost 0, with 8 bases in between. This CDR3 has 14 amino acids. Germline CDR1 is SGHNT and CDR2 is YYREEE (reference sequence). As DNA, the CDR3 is TGTGCCAGCAGCTTCAGAGATTACCAAGAGACCCAGTACTTC. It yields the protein CASSFRDYQETQYF.

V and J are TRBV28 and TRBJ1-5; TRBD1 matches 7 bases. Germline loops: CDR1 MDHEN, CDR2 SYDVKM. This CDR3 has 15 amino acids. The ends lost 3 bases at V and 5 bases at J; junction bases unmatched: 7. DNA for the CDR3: TGTGCCAGCAGTTTCCCAGGGGGGTTTCATCAGCCCCAGCATTTT. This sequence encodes CASSFPGGFHQPQHF.

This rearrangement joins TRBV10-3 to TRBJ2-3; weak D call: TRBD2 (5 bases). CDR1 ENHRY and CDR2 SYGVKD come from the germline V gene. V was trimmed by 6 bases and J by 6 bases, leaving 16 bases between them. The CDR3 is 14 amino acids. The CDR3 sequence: CAISPFGIRDTQYF. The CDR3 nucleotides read TGTGCCATCAGCCCGTTCGGGATTAGGGATACGCAGTATTTT.

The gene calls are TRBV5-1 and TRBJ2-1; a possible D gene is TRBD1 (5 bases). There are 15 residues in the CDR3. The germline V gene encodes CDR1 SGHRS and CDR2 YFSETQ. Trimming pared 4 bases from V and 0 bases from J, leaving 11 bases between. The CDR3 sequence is CASSPGHNSYNEQFF. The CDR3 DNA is TGCGCCAGCAGCCCAGGACACAACTCCTACAATGAGCAGTTCTTC.

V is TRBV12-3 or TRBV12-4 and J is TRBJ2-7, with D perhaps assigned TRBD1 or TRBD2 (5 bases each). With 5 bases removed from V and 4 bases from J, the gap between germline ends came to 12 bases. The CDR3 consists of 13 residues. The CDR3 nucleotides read TGTGCCAGCAGTCGGGACCTTATGTACGAGCAGTACTTC. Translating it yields CASSRDLMYEQYF.

The CDR3 DNA follows: TGTGCCAGCAGCATTGGACCGCCAGCCTACAATGAGCAGTTCTTC. Encoded protein: CASSIGPPAYNEQFF. The chain employs TRBV11-2 and TRBJ2-1, with D hard to call. CDR3 length: 15 residues. Germline V gene sequence: CDR1 SGHAT, CDR2 FQNNGV. V lost 5 bases, J lost 2 bases, and 13 bases lay in between.

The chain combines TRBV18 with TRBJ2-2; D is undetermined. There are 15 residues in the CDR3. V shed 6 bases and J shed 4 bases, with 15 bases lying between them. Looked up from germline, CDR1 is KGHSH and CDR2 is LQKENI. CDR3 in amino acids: CASSVTAPSTGELFF. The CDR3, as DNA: TGTGCCAGCTCGGTTACAGCTCCGAGCACCGGGGAGCTGTTTTTT.

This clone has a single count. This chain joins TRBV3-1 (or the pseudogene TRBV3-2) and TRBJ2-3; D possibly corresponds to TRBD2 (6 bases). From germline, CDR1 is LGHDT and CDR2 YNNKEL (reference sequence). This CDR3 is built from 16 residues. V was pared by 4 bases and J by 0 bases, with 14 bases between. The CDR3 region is CASSLAVGFSTDTQYF. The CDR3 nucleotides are TGTGCCAGCAGCCTAGCGGTGGGATTTAGCACAGATACGCAGTATTTT.

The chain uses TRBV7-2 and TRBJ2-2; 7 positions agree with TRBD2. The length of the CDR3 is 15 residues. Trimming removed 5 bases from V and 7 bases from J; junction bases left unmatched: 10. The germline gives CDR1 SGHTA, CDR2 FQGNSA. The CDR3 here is CASSLGGMGIGELFF. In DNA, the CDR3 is TGTGCCAGCAGCCTCGGGGGGATGGGGATCGGGGAGCTGTTTTTT.

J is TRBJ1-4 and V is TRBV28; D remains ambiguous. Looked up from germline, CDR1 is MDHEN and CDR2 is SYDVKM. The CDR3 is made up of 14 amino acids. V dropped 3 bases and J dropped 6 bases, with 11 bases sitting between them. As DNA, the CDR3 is TGTGCCAGCAGTTTCGCTCGTTCCCATGAAAAACTGTTTTTT. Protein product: CASSFARSHEKLFF.

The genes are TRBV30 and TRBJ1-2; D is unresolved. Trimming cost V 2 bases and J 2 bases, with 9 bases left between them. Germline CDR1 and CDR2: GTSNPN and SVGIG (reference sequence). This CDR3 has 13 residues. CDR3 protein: CAWSLAGNYGYTF. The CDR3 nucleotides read TGTGCCTGGAGTTTAGCCGGGAACTATGGCTACACCTTC.

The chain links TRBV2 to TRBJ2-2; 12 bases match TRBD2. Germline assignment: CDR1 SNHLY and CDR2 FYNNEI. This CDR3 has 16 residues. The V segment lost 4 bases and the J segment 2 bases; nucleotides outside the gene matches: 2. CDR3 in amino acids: CASSAGLAGNTGELFF. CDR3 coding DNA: TGTGCCAGCAGTGCGGGACTAGCGGGCAACACCGGGGAGCTGTTTTTT. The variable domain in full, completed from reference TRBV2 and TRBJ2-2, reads EPEVTQTPSHQVTQMGQEVILRCVPISNHLYFYWYRQILGQKVEFLVSFYNNEISEKSEIFDDQFSVERPDGSNFTLKIRSTKLEDSAMYFCASSAGLAGNTGELFFGEGSRLTVL.

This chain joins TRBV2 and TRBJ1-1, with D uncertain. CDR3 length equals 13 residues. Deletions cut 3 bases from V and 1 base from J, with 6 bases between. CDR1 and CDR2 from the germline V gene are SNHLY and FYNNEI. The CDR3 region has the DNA TGTGCCAGCAGTGAGGAATCGAACACTGAAGCTTTCTTT. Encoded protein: CASSEESNTEAFF.

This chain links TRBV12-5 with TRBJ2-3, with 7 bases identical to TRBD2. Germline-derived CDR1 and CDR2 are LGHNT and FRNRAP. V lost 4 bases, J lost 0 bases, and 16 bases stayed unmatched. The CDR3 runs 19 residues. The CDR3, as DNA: TGTGCTAGTGGTTCCCCCCGGCCTAGCGGATGGTACAGCACAGATACGCAGTATTTT. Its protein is CASGSPRPSGWYSTDTQYF.

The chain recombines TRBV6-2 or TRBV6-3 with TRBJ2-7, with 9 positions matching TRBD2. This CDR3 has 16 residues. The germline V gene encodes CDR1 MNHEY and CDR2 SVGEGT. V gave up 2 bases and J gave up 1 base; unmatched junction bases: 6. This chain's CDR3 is CASSYGLAGPSYEQYF. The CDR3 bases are TGTGCCAGCAGTTACGGGCTAGCGGGACCGTCCTACGAGCAGTACTTC.

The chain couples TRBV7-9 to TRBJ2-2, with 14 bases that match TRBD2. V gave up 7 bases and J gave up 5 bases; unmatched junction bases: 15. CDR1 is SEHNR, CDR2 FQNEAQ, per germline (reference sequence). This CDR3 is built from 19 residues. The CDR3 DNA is TGTGCCAGCACCATTACGACTAGCGGGAGGGCCTTTGGGACCGGGGAGCTGTTTTTT. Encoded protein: CASTITTSGRAFGTGELFF.

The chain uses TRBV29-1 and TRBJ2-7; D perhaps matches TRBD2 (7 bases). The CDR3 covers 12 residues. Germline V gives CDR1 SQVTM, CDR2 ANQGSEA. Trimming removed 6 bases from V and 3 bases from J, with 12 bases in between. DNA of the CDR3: TGCAGCGTAAGGGGGGAGGGCTACGAGCAGTACTTC. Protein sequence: CSVRGEGYEQYF.

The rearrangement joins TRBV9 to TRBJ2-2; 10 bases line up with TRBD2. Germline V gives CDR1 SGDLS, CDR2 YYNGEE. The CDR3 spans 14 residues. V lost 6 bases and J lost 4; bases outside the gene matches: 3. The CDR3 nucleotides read TGTGCCAGCACCTCTAGCGGGAGCACCGGGGAGCTGTTTTTT. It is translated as CASTSSGSTGELFF.

The CDR3 here is CASSSILAPKKNEQFF. The CDR3 region has the DNA TGTGCCAGCAGTTCGATACTAGCGCCTAAGAAGAATGAGCAGTTCTTC. The rearrangement joins TRBV27 to TRBJ2-1; 7 nucleotides align to TRBD2. After removal of 4 bases from V and 7 bases from J, the junction contained 13 bases not matched to a gene. The CDR3 loop spans 16 amino acids. Germline V gene data show CDR1 as MNHEY and CDR2 as SMNVEV (reference sequence).

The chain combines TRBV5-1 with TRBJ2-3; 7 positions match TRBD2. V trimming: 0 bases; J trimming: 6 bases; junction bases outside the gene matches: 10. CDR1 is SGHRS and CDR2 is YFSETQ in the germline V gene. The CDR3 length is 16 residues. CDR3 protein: CASSLGLADRKDTQYF. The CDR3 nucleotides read TGCGCCAGCAGCTTGGGGCTAGCGGACCGCAAGGATACGCAGTATTTT.

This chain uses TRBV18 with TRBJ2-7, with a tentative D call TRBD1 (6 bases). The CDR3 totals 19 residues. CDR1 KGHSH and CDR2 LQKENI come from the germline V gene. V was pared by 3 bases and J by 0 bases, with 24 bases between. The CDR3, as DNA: TGTGCCAGCTCACCTACGTATGGGGGCTCTAAACCATTCTCCTACGAGCAGTACTTC. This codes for CASSPTYGGSKPFSYEQYF. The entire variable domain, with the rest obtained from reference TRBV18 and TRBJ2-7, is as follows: NAGVMQNPRHLVRRRGQEARLRCSPMKGHSHVYWYRQLPEEGLKFMVYLQKENIIDESGMPKERFSAEFPKEGPSILRIQQVVRGDSAAYFCASSPTYGGSKPFSYEQYFGPGTRLTVT.

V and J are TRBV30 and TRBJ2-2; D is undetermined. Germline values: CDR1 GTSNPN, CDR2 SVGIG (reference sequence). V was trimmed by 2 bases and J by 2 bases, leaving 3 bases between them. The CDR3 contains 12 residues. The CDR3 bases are TGTGCCTGGAGTAAAAACACCGGGGAGCTGTTTTTT. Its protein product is CAWSKNTGELFF.